A single sample is the source of the 19 T cell receptor beta chains below, sequenced in a study of blood T cells in healthy people across ages. The use of a sample-barcoded 5' primer and a J-beta primer mix characterized a second PCR of roughly 7 to 11 cycles. A single record per CDR3 protein comes from TCRdb applying MiXCR to the 5' RACE reads. The table lists fewer than 1.5 million distinct CDR3 sequences, roughly 45% of them singletons. The sequencing sample was made of blood. The receptors stem from a woman between 18 and 29 years old in good health.

This clonotype was detected only a few times. The chain joins TRBV30 to TRBJ1-2, with a possible D match to TRBD1 (5 bases). The CDR3 is made up of 13 amino acids. V was clipped by 5 bases and J by 0 bases, with 10 bases between them. Germline CDR1 is GTSNPN and CDR2 is SVGIG (reference sequence). In DNA form, the CDR3 reads TGTGCCTGGGGCCACAGGTCTAACTATGGCTACACCTTC. This encodes CAWGHRSNYGYTF.

This clonotype has just one count. The genes are TRBV28 and TRBJ1-2; D is perhaps TRBD1 (6 bases). Trimming took 5 bases from V and 7 from J, leaving 11 bases between them. The CDR3 length is 12 residues. Germline V lookup: CDR1 MDHEN, CDR2 SYDVKM. For the CDR3, the DNA is TGTGCCAGCAGTCCAGGACAGATTGGCTACACCTTC. It encodes CASSPGQIGYTF.

In this sample, this clonotype turned up many times. The J gene is TRBJ2-7, the V gene TRBV4-1; D may be TRBD1 or TRBD2 (5 bases each). Germline values: CDR1 MGHRA, CDR2 YSYEKL. The CDR3 length is 15 residues. The V end lost 1 base, the J end lost 3 bases, and 13 bases lay between the germline ends. CDR3 sequence reads: CASSQGEGHGYEQYF. CDR3 sequence (DNA): TGCGCCAGCAGCCAAGGAGAGGGGCACGGCTACGAGCAGTACTTC.

This chain joins TRBV6-1 and TRBJ1-6; 9 positions agree with TRBD1. The V segment lost 4 bases and the J segment 4 bases; nucleotides outside the gene matches: 5. There are 16 residues in the CDR3. Germline assignment: CDR1 MNHNS and CDR2 SASEGT. CDR3 sequence (DNA): TGTGCCAGCAGTGCCAGGACAGGGGAATATAATTCACCCCTCCACTTT. It encodes CASSARTGEYNSPLHF.

This chain uses TRBV6-2 or TRBV6-3 with TRBJ2-1, with 10 bases that match TRBD2. The germline CDR1 and CDR2 sequences are MNHEY and SVGEGT. The trim removed 8 bases at V and 6 bases at J, leaving 16 bases unmatched. The CDR3 contains 17 residues. CDR3 nucleotide sequence: TGTGCCAGCGCAGGCCCTGGATCTAGCGGGGGTTCCAATGAGCAGTTCTTC. Its translation is CASAGPGSSGGSNEQFF.

The J gene is TRBJ2-7, the V gene TRBV24-1; D is perhaps TRBD2 (5 bases). Germline V lookup: CDR1 KGHDR, CDR2 SFDVKD. Trimming left V 3 bases short and J 7 bases short, with 15 bases between. This CDR3 spans 14 amino acids. In DNA, the CDR3 is TGTGCCACCAGTGATGTGTCGTTCGGGGATGAGCAGTACTTC. Translated, it gives CATSDVSFGDEQYF.

The V gene is TRBV4-1, the J gene TRBJ1-2; D is perhaps TRBD1 (5 bases). The CDR3 extends over 24 amino acids. The ends were cut back, 4 bases at V and 3 bases at J, with 42 bases in the middle. The V gene's germline CDR1 is MGHRA and CDR2 YSYEKL. Written as DNA, the CDR3 is TGCGCCAGCAGCCTCAGGCCCTCGGCCAAATTATCGGATGTGAGTGTCGGACATTACTATGGCTACACCTTC. It specifies CASSLRPSAKLSDVSVGHYYGYTF.

This chain links TRBV12-3 or TRBV12-4 with TRBJ2-3, with 7 bases fitting TRBD1. CDR3 size: 16 residues. V was pared by 7 bases and J by 2 bases, with 12 bases of the junction left unmatched. The CDR3 reads CASTPYDRVVTDTQYF. CDR3 DNA: TGTGCCAGCACCCCGTACGACAGGGTAGTCACAGATACGCAGTATTTT.

The chain links TRBV6-1 to TRBJ2-3; 9 bases are a match to TRBD2. Germline V CDR1 and CDR2: MNHNS, SASEGT. The CDR3 is made up of 14 amino acids. The V gene end was trimmed by 7 bases and the J gene end by 7 bases; junction bases not matched to a gene: 9. The CDR3 region is CASKAGTSLNTQYF. The CDR3 nucleotides are TGTGCCAGCAAAGCGGGGACTAGCTTAAATACGCAGTATTTT.

The CDR3 nucleotides read TGCGCCAGCAGCCCAGGCTTAGGGAGACTATCCTACGAGCAGTACTTC. Protein: CASSPGLGRLSYEQYF. This chain links TRBV4-1 with TRBJ2-7; possibly TRBD2 for D (5 bases). The CDR3 spans 16 residues. V lost 4 bases and J 1 base, leaving 17 bases between the germline ends. Germline lookup yields CDR1 MGHRA and CDR2 YSYEKL.

This clonotype appeared once. The V gene is TRBV12-3 or TRBV12-4, the J gene TRBJ2-7; TRBD2 matches 10 bases. V dropped 6 bases and J dropped 7; count of bases not matched to a gene: 12. CDR3 length equals 15 residues. In nucleotides, the CDR3 is TGTGCCAGCAGCTTACTAGCGGGACCCTGGAATGAGCAGTACTTC. Translation: CASSLLAGPWNEQYF.

This clonotype has a handful of counts. The CDR3, as DNA: TGCGCCAGCAGCCAAACCCGACGGGGGGGCCCAGATACGCAGTATTTT. This codes for CASSQTRRGGPDTQYF. The chain recombines TRBV4-1 with TRBJ2-3; 8 bases line up with TRBD2. V dropped 2 bases and J dropped 4; count of bases not matched to a gene: 8. This CDR3 is built from 16 residues. CDR1 and CDR2 from the germline V gene are MGHRA and YSYEKL.

About this clonotype: A single base separates this from a much larger clone, so it may be a read error. The gene calls are TRBV7-2 and TRBJ2-1, with D uncertain. The DNA matches TRBJ2-7 better at its end, which makes the J call doubtful. Germline V gene lookup returns CDR1 SGHTA and CDR2 FQGNSA. The CDR3 length is 14 residues. CDR3 coding DNA: TGTGCCAGCAGCTTAGGTCCTTTCTACAATGAGCAGTACTTC. It is translated as CASSLGPFYNEQYF.

V usage is TRBV30 and J usage is TRBJ1-6; 7 nucleotides match TRBD1. Germline V gives CDR1 GTSNPN, CDR2 SVGIG (reference sequence). With 2 bases clipped from V and 8 bases from J, the junction kept 9 bases outside the gene matches. This CDR3 comprises 15 residues. CDR3 coding DNA: TGTGCCTGGAGTCCGGCCGGGACAGTGTATTCACCCCTCCACTTT. It encodes CAWSPAGTVYSPLHF.

This clonotype was observed once. The chain carries TRBV19 and TRBJ2-1; tentative D call: TRBD2 (7 bases). V was clipped by 6 bases and J by 6 bases, with 15 bases between them. In germline, CDR1 is LNHDA, CDR2 SQIVND (reference sequence). The CDR3 is 14 residues long. The CDR3 DNA sequence: TGTGCCAGTAGGAACCAGGGAGGGGGCAATGAGCAGTTCTTC. This translates into CASRNQGGGNEQFF. The whole variable domain, filled in from reference TRBV19 and TRBJ2-1, reads DGGITQSPKYLFRKEGQNVTLSCEQNLNHDAMYWYRQDPGQGLRLIYYSQIVNDFQKGDIAEGYSVSREKKESFPLTVTSAQKNPTAFYLCASRNQGGGNEQFFGPGTRLTVL.

The V and J genes are TRBV5-1 and TRBJ2-1; D is unclear. Germline CDR1 is SGHRS and CDR2 is YFSETQ. V shed 6 bases and J shed 9 bases, with 10 bases lying between them. The CDR3 is 11 residues long. CDR3: CASKEQGEQFF. CDR3 coding DNA: TGCGCCAGCAAAGAGCAAGGTGAGCAGTTCTTC.

This chain connects TRBV9 to TRBJ2-4, with D perhaps being TRBD1 or TRBD2 (5 bases each). Trimming removed 0 bases from V and 14 bases from J, with 15 bases in between. Germline V gives CDR1 SGDLS, CDR2 YYNGEE. The CDR3 has 13 amino acids. CDR3 protein: CASSVDEGDLKYF. As DNA, the CDR3 is TGTGCCAGCAGCGTAGATGAAGGGGACCTCAAGTACTTC.

The chain uses TRBV20-1 and TRBJ2-7; tentative D call: TRBD2 (6 bases). Germline loops: CDR1 DFQATT, CDR2 SNEGSKA (reference sequence). The CDR3 totals 14 residues. V was trimmed by 3 bases and J by 0 bases, leaving 12 bases between them. In nucleotides, the CDR3 is TGCAGTGCTAGTGGGACTGTGAACTCCTACGAGCAGTACTTC. Its translation: CSASGTVNSYEQYF.

V gene TRBV6-6 combines with J gene TRBJ2-1; 11 bases match TRBD2. Trimming removed 6 bases from V and 8 bases from J; junction bases left unmatched: 3. The CDR3 is 13 residues long. Germline V gene lookup returns CDR1 MNHNY and CDR2 SVGAGI (reference sequence). The CDR3: CASRGTSGHEQFF. The CDR3 DNA sequence: TGTGCCAGCAGGGGGACTAGCGGCCATGAGCAGTTCTTC.